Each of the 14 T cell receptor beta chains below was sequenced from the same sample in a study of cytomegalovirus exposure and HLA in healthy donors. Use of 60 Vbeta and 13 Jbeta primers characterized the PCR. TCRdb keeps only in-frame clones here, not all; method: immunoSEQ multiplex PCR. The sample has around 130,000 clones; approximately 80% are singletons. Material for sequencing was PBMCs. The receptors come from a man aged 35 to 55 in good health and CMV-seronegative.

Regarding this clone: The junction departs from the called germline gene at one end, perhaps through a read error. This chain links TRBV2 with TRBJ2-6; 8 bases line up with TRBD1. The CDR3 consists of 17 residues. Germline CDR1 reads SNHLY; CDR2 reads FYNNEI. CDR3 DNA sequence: TGTGCCAGCAGTGAGAGTCAGGGGGCGGTCTGGGCCAACGGCCTGACTTTC. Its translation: CASSESQGAVWANGLTF.

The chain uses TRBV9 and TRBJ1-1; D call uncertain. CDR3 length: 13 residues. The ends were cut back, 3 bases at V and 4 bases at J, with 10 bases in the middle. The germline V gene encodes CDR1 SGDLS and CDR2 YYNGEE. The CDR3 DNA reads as TGTGCCAGCAGCGGCGGGTCAGCCACTGAAGCTTTCTTT. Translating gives CASSGGSATEAFF.

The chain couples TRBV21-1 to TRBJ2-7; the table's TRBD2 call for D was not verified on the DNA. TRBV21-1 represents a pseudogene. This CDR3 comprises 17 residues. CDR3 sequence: CASSGPGLAGGSYEQYF. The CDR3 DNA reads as TGTGCCAGCAGCGGACCGGGACTAGCGGGAGGAAGCTACGAGCAGTACTTC.

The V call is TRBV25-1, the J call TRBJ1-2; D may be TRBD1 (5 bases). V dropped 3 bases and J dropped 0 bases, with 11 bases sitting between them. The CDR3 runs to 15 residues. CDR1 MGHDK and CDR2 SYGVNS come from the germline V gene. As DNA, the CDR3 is TGTGCCAGCAGTGATACGACAGCTCCTAACTATGGCTACACCTTC. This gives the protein CASSDTTAPNYGYTF.

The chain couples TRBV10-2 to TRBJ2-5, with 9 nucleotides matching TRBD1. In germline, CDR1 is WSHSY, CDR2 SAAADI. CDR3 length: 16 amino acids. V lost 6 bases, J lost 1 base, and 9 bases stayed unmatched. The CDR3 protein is CASRQLGDRAQETQYF. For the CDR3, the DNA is TGCGCCAGCAGGCAGCTTGGGGACAGGGCCCAAGAGACCCAGTACTTC.

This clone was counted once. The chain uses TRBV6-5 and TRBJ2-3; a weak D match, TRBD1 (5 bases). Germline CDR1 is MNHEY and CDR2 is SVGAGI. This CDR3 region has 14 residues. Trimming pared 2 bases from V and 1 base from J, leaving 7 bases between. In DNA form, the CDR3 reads TGTGCCAGCAGTTACGGGGCAGGCACAGATACGCAGTATTTT. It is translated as CASSYGAGTDTQYF.

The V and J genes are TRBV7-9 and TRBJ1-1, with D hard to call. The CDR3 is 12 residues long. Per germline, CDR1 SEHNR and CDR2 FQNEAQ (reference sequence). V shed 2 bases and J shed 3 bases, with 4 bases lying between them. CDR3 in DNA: TGTGCCAGCAGCTTAACTTACACTGAAGCTTTCTTT. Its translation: CASSLTYTEAFF. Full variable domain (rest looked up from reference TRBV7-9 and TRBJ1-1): DTGVSQNPRHKITKRGQNVTFRCDPISEHNRLYWYRQTLGQGPEFLTYFQNEAQLEKSRLLSDRFSAERPKGSFSTLEIQRTEQGDSAMYLCASSLTYTEAFFGQGTRLTVV.

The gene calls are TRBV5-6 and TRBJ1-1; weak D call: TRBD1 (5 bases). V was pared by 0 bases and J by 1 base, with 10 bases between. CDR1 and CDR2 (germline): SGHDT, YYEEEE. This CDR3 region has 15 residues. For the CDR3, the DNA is TGTGCCAGCAGCTTGGTTTGGGGCGGGAACACTGAAGCTTTCTTT. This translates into CASSLVWGGNTEAFF.

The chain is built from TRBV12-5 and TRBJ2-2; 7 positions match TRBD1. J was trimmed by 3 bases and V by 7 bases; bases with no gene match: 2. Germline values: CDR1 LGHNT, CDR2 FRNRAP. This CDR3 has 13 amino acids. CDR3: CASEGTDTGELFF. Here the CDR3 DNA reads TGTGCTAGTGAAGGGACAGACACCGGGGAGCTGTTTTTT.

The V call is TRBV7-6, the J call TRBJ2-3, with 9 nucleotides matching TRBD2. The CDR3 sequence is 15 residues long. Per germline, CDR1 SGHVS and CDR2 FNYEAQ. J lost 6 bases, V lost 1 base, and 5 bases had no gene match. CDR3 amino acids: CASSLVLAGLDTQYF. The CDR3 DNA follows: TGTGCCAGCAGCTTAGTTCTAGCGGGATTGGATACGCAGTATTTT.

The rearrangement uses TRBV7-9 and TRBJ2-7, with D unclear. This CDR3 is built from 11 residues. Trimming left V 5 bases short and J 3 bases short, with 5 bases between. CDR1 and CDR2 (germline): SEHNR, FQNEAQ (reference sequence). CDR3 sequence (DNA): TGTGCCAGCAGCCCCCTCTACGAGCAGTACTTC. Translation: CASSPLYEQYF.

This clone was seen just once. CDR3 in DNA: TGTGCCAGCTCCACAGGGGGCGGACAGCCCCAGCATTTT. Its translation: CASSTGGGQPQHF. The chain employs TRBV18 and TRBJ1-5; 9 nucleotides align to TRBD1. Looked up from germline, CDR1 is KGHSH and CDR2 is LQKENI. The CDR3 totals 13 residues. The V gene end was trimmed by 6 bases and the J gene end by 7 bases; junction bases not matched to a gene: 4. Filled out from reference TRBV18 and TRBJ1-5, the complete variable domain reads NAGVMQNPRHLVRRRGQEARLRCSPMKGHSHVYWYRQLPEEGLKFMVYLQKENIIDESGMPKERFSAEFPKEGPSILRIQQVVRGDSAAYFCASSTGGGQPQHFGDGTRLSIL.

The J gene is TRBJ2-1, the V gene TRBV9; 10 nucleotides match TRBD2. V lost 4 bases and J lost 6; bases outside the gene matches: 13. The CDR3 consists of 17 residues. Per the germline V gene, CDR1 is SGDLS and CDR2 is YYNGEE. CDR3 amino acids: CASSPSYTSGARNEQFF. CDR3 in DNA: TGTGCCAGCAGCCCGAGCTATACTAGCGGGGCCCGCAATGAGCAGTTCTTC. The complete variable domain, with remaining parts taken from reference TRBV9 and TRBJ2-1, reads DSGVTQTPKHLITATGQRVTLRCSPRSGDLSVYWYQQSLDQGLQFLIQYYNGEERAKGNILERFSAQQFPDLHSELNLSSLELGDSALYFCASSPSYTSGARNEQFFGPGTRLTVL.

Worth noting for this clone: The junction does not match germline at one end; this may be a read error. The CDR3 reads CASLYQEAQYF. CDR3 sequence (DNA): TGTGCCAGTCTGTACCAAGAGGCCCAGTACTTC. This chain joins TRBV6-5 and TRBJ2-5, with D unresolved. The CDR3 spans 11 residues. Germline V gene sequence: CDR1 MNHEY, CDR2 SVGAGI.